What follows describes a single T cell receptor beta chain. This sample's TCRbeta library carried unique molecular identifier barcodes. One entry per CDR3 protein, called by TCRdb with MiXCR from the PCR reads. The sample has about 600,000 distinct CDR3 sequences, 13% seen once. The sample belongs to a study of T-cell reconstitution after alpha-beta-depleted transplantation in children. The germline V gene has CDR1 SGHTA and CDR2 FQGNSA. V lost 6 bases and J lost 5; bases outside the gene matches: 12. The CDR3 contains 16 residues. This chain uses TRBV7-2 with TRBJ2-1, with 8 bases that match TRBD2. The source of this sequence is a male patient between 10 and 17 years old who had a stem cell transplant for acute myeloid leukemia, so the T cells may come from the graft donor. The sequencing here drew on PBMCs, mostly from graft donor cells, taken 360 days after TCRalphabeta/CD19-depleted stem cell transplant. The CDR3 reads CASRPTLAAKHNEQFF. The CDR3 nucleotides read TGTGCCAGCAGACCGACACTAGCGGCTAAACACAATGAGCAGTTCTTC.